Presented here are 21 T cell receptor beta chains from one specimen sequenced in a study of STAT3 mutations in large granular lymphocyte leukemia. General observations from the study: At least one immunodominant TCR beta clonotype appeared in every T-cell large granular lymphocyte leukemia patient.

Using immunoSEQ multiplex PCR, the repertoire was profiled, and TCRdb retains in-frame clones only, with some absent. The profile covers 2,000 to 2,500 clones, with roughly 23% appearing a single time and 70% taken by the ten largest. Antigens of these TCRs are unknown. The sequenced material came from peripheral blood mononuclear cells. These receptors were obtained from a man in his 60s with T-cell large granular lymphocyte leukemia. Some clones in this sample may be carry-over from other donors' samples.

This sequence joins TRBV9 and TRBJ2-3, with D possibly TRBD2 on 6 matching bases. CDR1 and CDR2 from the germline V gene are SGDLS and YYNGEE. This CDR3 contains 16 residues. V was clipped by 5 bases and J by 1 base, with 17 bases between them. The CDR3 DNA reads TGTGCCAGCAGAAAGGGGTCGACGGGGGGCACAGATACGCAGTATTTT. Amino acid sequence: CASRKGSTGGTDTQYF.

J is TRBJ1-5 and V is TRBV30, with 7 bases aligning to TRBD1. The CDR3 runs to 14 residues. Germline values: CDR1 GTSNPN, CDR2 SVGIG (reference sequence). Trimming at V came to 3 bases and at J to 7 bases, leaving 9 bases not matched to a gene. CDR3 region: CAWSPRGGAQPQHF. As DNA, the CDR3 is TGTGCCTGGAGCCCTCGAGGGGGCGCGCAGCCCCAGCATTTT.

This clone was counted only a few times. The chain has TRBV30 and TRBJ1-5, with 7 bases matching TRBD1. The CDR3 is 14 amino acids. Germline V gene lookup returns CDR1 GTSNPN and CDR2 SVGIG (reference sequence). The V and J ends lost 8 bases and 0 bases, in that order; junction bases with no gene match: 7. The CDR3 is CAPTGRYSNQPQHF. CDR3 nucleotides: TGTGCCCCGACAGGGCGGTATAGCAATCAGCCCCAGCATTTT.

The chain couples TRBV5-6 to TRBJ2-5, with 7 positions matching TRBD1. V trimming: 4 bases; J trimming: 7 bases; junction bases outside the gene matches: 7. CDR3 length: 13 residues. Germline CDR1 SGHDT, CDR2 YYEEEE. The CDR3 sequence: CASSIDRERTQYF. The CDR3 DNA follows: TGTGCCAGCAGCATCGACAGGGAGAGGACCCAGTACTTC.

A few counts support this clone. The chain recombines TRBV18 with TRBJ1-3; D gene unclear. In germline, CDR1 is KGHSH, CDR2 LQKENI. The CDR3 runs to 15 residues. Trimming removed 4 bases from V and 0 bases from J, with 10 bases in between. The CDR3 coding sequence is TGTGCCAGCTCACTCACAGTGTCCTCTGGAAACACCATATATTTT. Protein sequence: CASSLTVSSGNTIYF. Complete variable domain (other parts from reference TRBV18 and TRBJ1-3): NAGVMQNPRHLVRRRGQEARLRCSPMKGHSHVYWYRQLPEEGLKFMVYLQKENIIDESGMPKERFSAEFPKEGPSILRIQQVVRGDSAAYFCASSLTVSSGNTIYFGEGSWLTVV.

The V call is TRBV18, the J call TRBJ2-3; 8 nucleotides match TRBD2. CDR1 and CDR2 from the germline V gene are KGHSH and LQKENI. The CDR3 consists of 17 residues. The trim removed 1 base at V and 1 base at J, leaving 7 bases unmatched. The CDR3 loop reads CASSPLREGLGTDTQYF. CDR3 coding DNA: TGTGCCAGCTCACCACTACGGGAGGGCCTGGGCACAGATACGCAGTATTTT.

This chain links TRBV7-7 with TRBJ2-5; TRBD2 is a possible D gene (6 bases). There are 12 residues in the CDR3. Trimming removed 3 bases at V and 7 bases at J, with 9 bases between. CDR1 and CDR2 (germline): SSHAT, FNYEAQ (reference sequence). The CDR3 reads CASSFEGGTQYF. CDR3 nucleotides: TGTGCCAGCAGCTTTGAGGGAGGGACCCAGTACTTC.

This clone was seen only once. The chain joins TRBV29-1 to TRBJ1-2; 7 bases map to TRBD1. CDR1 is SQVTM, CDR2 ANQGSEA, per germline. The CDR3 consists of 14 residues. J was trimmed by 7 bases and V by 6 bases; bases with no gene match: 14. The CDR3 DNA follows: TGCAGCGTCGCCCCCACGACCGGGACAGCTGGCTACACCTTC. Translated: CSVAPTTGTAGYTF.

In this sample, this clone turned up a few times. The rearrangement joins TRBV19 to TRBJ1-4; D gene ambiguous. CDR1 is LNHDA and CDR2 is SQIVND in the germline V gene (reference sequence). The CDR3 sequence is 15 residues long. V lost 0 bases to trimming and J lost 0 bases, with 5 bases between them. The chain's CDR3 is CASSIDHATNEKLFF. The CDR3 DNA is TGTGCCAGTAGTATAGATCATGCAACTAATGAAAAACTGTTTTTT.

This clone was seen a handful of times. The chain combines TRBV27 with TRBJ2-7; D gene unclear. This CDR3 has 13 amino acids. Trimming took 5 bases from V and 9 from J, leaving 17 bases between them. CDR1 is MNHEY, CDR2 SMNVEV, per germline (reference sequence). Written as DNA, the CDR3 is TGTGCCAGCAGTGTGAATGCTGTGGGGTCGCAGTACTTC. Protein sequence: CASSVNAVGSQYF.

This chain uses TRBV20-1 with TRBJ1-4; D is unresolved. The CDR3 runs 10 residues. Germline lookup yields CDR1 DFQATT and CDR2 SNEGSKA (reference sequence). V lost 3 bases and J 8 bases, leaving 4 bases between the germline ends. The CDR3 DNA is TGCAGTGCTAGTGGGGAAAAACTGTTTTTT. Encoded protein: CSASGEKLFF.

Sample share makes this clone medium-sized. The rearrangement links TRBV28 to TRBJ1-1; 7 bases are shared with TRBD1. The CDR3 sequence is 15 residues long. Per the germline V gene, CDR1 is MDHEN and CDR2 is SYDVKM. V dropped 5 bases and J dropped 0; count of bases not matched to a gene: 6. CDR3 protein: CASSLSTGLNTEAFF. DNA of the CDR3: TGTGCCAGCAGTCTCTCGACAGGGCTGAACACTGAAGCTTTCTTT.

The J gene is TRBJ2-5, the V gene TRBV19, with D unresolved. The germline gives CDR1 LNHDA, CDR2 SQIVND (reference sequence). Trimming took off 3 bases at V and 5 bases at J, with 10 bases between the two ends. This CDR3 region has 13 residues. The CDR3 DNA is TGTGCCAGTAGTATCAGCGTGAGGGAGACCCAGTACTTC. Amino acid sequence: CASSISVRETQYF.

The chain carries TRBV28 and TRBJ2-5; 11 bases agree with TRBD2. The germline gives CDR1 MDHEN, CDR2 SYDVKM. V lost 8 bases and J lost 5; bases outside the gene matches: 7. The CDR3 sequence is 14 residues long. The CDR3 protein is CASRLAGTLETQYF. The DNA of the CDR3 is TGTGCCAGCCGACTAGCGGGAACTCTGGAGACCCAGTACTTC.

The V call is TRBV15, the J call TRBJ2-6; D ambiguous. Trimming removed 2 bases from V and 2 bases from J, with 7 bases in between. The CDR3 has 15 amino acids. Germline V gene data show CDR1 as LNHNV and CDR2 as YYDKDF (reference sequence). CDR3 region: CATSRSGTGANVLTF. The CDR3 nucleotides are TGTGCCACCAGCAGATCGGGTACTGGGGCCAACGTCCTGACTTTC. Using reference TRBV15 and TRBJ2-6 for the parts outside the CDR3, the full variable domain is DAMVIQNPRYQVTQFGKPVTLSCSQTLNHNVMYWYQQKSSQAPKLLFHYYDKDFNNEADTPDNFQSRRPNTSFCFLDIRSPGLGDTAMYLCATSRSGTGANVLTFGAGSRLTVL.

This clone was observed a few times. The rearrangement uses TRBV29-1 and TRBJ2-5; D is perhaps TRBD1 or TRBD2 (5 bases each). With 0 bases removed from V and 3 bases from J, the gap between germline ends came to 20 bases. The CDR3 is made up of 17 amino acids. The germline V gene has CDR1 SQVTM and CDR2 ANQGSEA. The CDR3 spells CSVEDYIGDQTEETQYF. CDR3 DNA: TGCAGCGTTGAAGATTATATCGGGGACCAGACAGAAGAGACCCAGTACTTC.

The CDR3 DNA reads TGTGCCAGCTCATCCCAGATGGGTTCCGCAGATACGCAGTATTTT. This sequence encodes CASSSQMGSADTQYF. The rearrangement joins TRBV18 to TRBJ2-3; no clear D gene. Trimming left V 5 bases short and J 4 bases short, with 16 bases between. Germline V CDR1 and CDR2: KGHSH, LQKENI. There are 15 residues in the CDR3.

The V gene is TRBV4-1, the J gene TRBJ1-4, with D unclear. V was trimmed by 1 base and J by 0 bases, leaving 0 bases between them. Germline V CDR1 and CDR2: MGHRA, YSYEKL. The CDR3 has 13 residues. The CDR3 reads CASSQATNEKLFF. The CDR3 bases are TGCGCCAGCAGCCAAGCAACTAATGAAAAACTGTTTTTT.

This clone has only a few counts. This chain uses TRBV5-8 with TRBJ1-6, with D unclear. Trimming removed 1 base from V and 14 bases from J, with 22 bases in between. The CDR3 extends over 16 amino acids. In germline, CDR1 is SGHTS, CDR2 YDEGEE. The CDR3 reads CASSLRVRIAVQSLHF. In nucleotides, the CDR3 is TGTGCCAGCAGCTTGAGGGTTCGTATCGCGGTGCAGTCCCTCCACTTT.

This clone was seen a few times. This chain joins TRBV6-5 and TRBJ2-7; no firm D call. Trimming stripped 10 bases from V and 3 bases from J, with 16 bases between. From germline, CDR1 is MNHEY and CDR2 SVGAGI. The CDR3 has 13 residues. As DNA, the CDR3 is TGTGCCACCTCCCGATTAGGCGGCTACGAGCAGTACGTC. Encoded protein: CATSRLGGYEQYV.

The rearrangement joins TRBV5-1 to TRBJ2-7; the D gene is possibly TRBD1 (6 bases). Germline values: CDR1 SGHRS, CDR2 YFSETQ. The length of the CDR3 is 14 residues. V was clipped by 5 bases and J by 4 bases, with 16 bases between them. For the CDR3, the DNA is TGCGCCAGCAGTTTAGACAGGCCTGGATACGAGCAGTACTTC. As protein: CASSLDRPGYEQYF. The complete variable domain, with remaining parts taken from reference TRBV5-1 and TRBJ2-7, reads KAGVTQTPRYLIKTRGQQVTLSCSPISGHRSVSWYQQTPGQGLQFLFEYFSETQRNKGNFPGRFSGRQFSNSRSEMNVSTLELGDSALYLCASSLDRPGYEQYFGPGTRLTVT.